This note documents a single TCR beta chain sequence. CDR3 length: 15 residues. Between the trimmed V and J ends, which lost 2 bases and 0 bases, there was a span of 9 bases. The germline gives CDR1 SGHNT, CDR2 YYREEE (reference sequence). This sample is part of a study of beta chain features in type 1 diabetes. Expressed TCRB transcripts were sequenced because the entire RNA isolate underwent reverse transcription. Assay used: immunoSEQ multiplex PCR; TCRdb lists only in-frame clones, some missing. This sample carries some 270,000 clones, about 8% of them seen once, and the ten largest clones take roughly 0.94%.

This rearrangement joins TRBV5-4 to TRBJ2-4; the D call may be TRBD1 or TRBD2 (5 bases each). The specimen sequenced was central memory CD4+ T cells from blood. The clonotype originates from a woman under 30 in good health. The chain's CDR3 is CASSFGTAAKNIQYF. The CDR3 DNA reads as TGTGCCAGCAGCTTTGGGACGGCAGCCAAAAACATTCAGTACTTC.